Shown below are 13 T cell receptor beta chains from a single sample sequenced in a study of blood T cell repertoires in COVID-19 (TCRdb year 2020). The library was obtained by the immunoSEQ multiplex PCR assay. What TCRdb holds here is the immuneACCESS table cut down to in-frame rearrangements. Part of the clones is not present; checked against another copy, under half of the missing clones reflect an unresolved V gene, and the others are unexplained. This sample is represented by roughly 290,000 clones; over 75% of them were singletons. The ten largest clonotypes hold 6.8% of the sample. Material for sequencing was peripheral blood. The receptor set was obtained from a woman in her twenties or thirties with COVID-19, enrolled during active disease.

The rearrangement uses TRBV5-4 and TRBJ1-2; TRBD1 matches at 8 bases. The germline V gene has CDR1 SGHNT and CDR2 YYREEE (reference sequence). The CDR3 extends over 16 amino acids. The J segment lost 4 bases and the V segment lost 0 bases, leaving 8 bases of the junction unmatched. The CDR3 protein is CASSLGWTGLTYGYTF. In nucleotides, the CDR3 is TGTGCCAGCAGCTTGGGATGGACAGGGTTGACCTATGGCTACACCTTC.

This clone has a single count. This chain joins TRBV6-5 and TRBJ2-5, with 8 positions matching TRBD2. V lost 2 bases to trimming and J lost 2 bases; unmatched junction nucleotides: 1. The germline gives CDR1 MNHEY, CDR2 SVGAGI. This CDR3 has 14 amino acids. Written as DNA, the CDR3 is TGTGCCAGCAGTTACACTAGCGGTCAAGAGACCCAGTACTTC. This encodes CASSYTSGQETQYF.

This chain joins TRBV3-1 (or the pseudogene TRBV3-2) and TRBJ2-5; the D gene is possibly TRBD2 (5 bases). The CDR3 has 14 residues. CDR1 and CDR2 from the germline V gene are LGHDT and YNNKEL (reference sequence). The V and J ends lost 1 base and 5 bases respectively, with 11 bases between them. The CDR3 DNA reads TGTGCCAGCAGCCAAGCATATAGGGAGGAGACCCAGTACTTC. Translation: CASSQAYREETQYF.

The chain employs TRBV6-4 and TRBJ1-1; the match to TRBD1 covers 8 bases. CDR1 is MRHNA and CDR2 is SNTAGT in the germline V gene. The V segment lost 6 bases and the J segment 5 bases; nucleotides outside the gene matches: 8. The CDR3 contains 14 residues. The CDR3 nucleotides read TGTGCCAGCAGGCCAGACAGGGGTGGGACTGAAGCTTTCTTT. Its protein is CASRPDRGGTEAFF.

The chain employs TRBV2 and TRBJ1-2; perhaps TRBD1 as D (5 bases). V was pared by 3 bases and J by 4 bases, with 12 bases between. CDR3 size: 14 residues. Germline assignment: CDR1 SNHLY and CDR2 FYNNEI. Written as DNA, the CDR3 is TGTGCCAGCAGTGAGGGGCTTCCGCGCTATGGCTACACCTTC. The encoded protein is CASSEGLPRYGYTF. Combining the CDR3 with reference TRBV2 and TRBJ1-2 gives the whole variable domain EPEVTQTPSHQVTQMGQEVILRCVPISNHLYFYWYRQILGQKVEFLVSFYNNEISEKSEIFDDQFSVERPDGSNFTLKIRSTKLEDSAMYFCASSEGLPRYGYTFGSGTRLTVV.

The CDR3 sequence: CASSRFGTSSGGNTGELFF. The CDR3 DNA reads TGTGCCAGCAGTAGGTTCGGGACATCTAGCGGGGGAAACACCGGGGAGCTGTTTTTT. The V and J genes are TRBV7-2 and TRBJ2-2; the match to TRBD2 covers 10 bases. V gave up 6 bases and J gave up 2 bases; unmatched junction bases: 15. Germline CDR1 reads SGHTA; CDR2 reads FQGNSA. This CDR3 region has 19 residues.

The rearrangement joins TRBV6-2 or TRBV6-3 to TRBJ1-5; the match to TRBD1 covers 10 bases. In germline, CDR1 is MNHEY, CDR2 SVGEGT. V trimming: 2 bases; J trimming: 6 bases; junction bases outside the gene matches: 7. The length of the CDR3 is 16 residues. The CDR3: CASSYEAGQGLQPQHF. CDR3 nucleotide sequence: TGTGCCAGCAGTTACGAGGCGGGACAGGGGCTTCAGCCCCAGCATTTT.

The rearrangement links TRBV18 to TRBJ2-7; 9 nucleotides line up with TRBD1. Germline-derived CDR1 and CDR2 are KGHSH and LQKENI. The CDR3 length is 15 residues. Trimming cost V 0 bases and J 6 bases; bases outside gene matches: 6. For the CDR3, the DNA is TGTGCCAGCTCACCACCCGGGACAGGGTCACGCGAGCAGTACTTC. This sequence encodes CASSPPGTGSREQYF.

The V gene is TRBV11-2, the J gene TRBJ2-5; a weak D match, TRBD2 (5 bases). The CDR3 totals 13 residues. Trimming stripped 6 bases from V and 5 bases from J, with 13 bases between. Germline loops: CDR1 SGHAT, CDR2 FQNNGV. DNA of the CDR3: TGTGCCAGCAGTGCAGCGGTAACCGAGACCCAGTACTTC. Its translation: CASSAAVTETQYF.

The V gene is TRBV6-1, the J gene TRBJ2-2, with D perhaps TRBD2 (6 bases). The V gene's germline CDR1 is MNHNS and CDR2 SASEGT. The CDR3 sequence is 14 residues long. V lost 2 bases and J lost 7, with 11 bases in between. The CDR3 nucleotides are TGTGCCAGCAGTGAACTCCCGGGGGTCGGGGAGCTGTTTTTT. Protein product: CASSELPGVGELFF.

The rearrangement uses TRBV3-1 (or the pseudogene TRBV3-2) and TRBJ2-7; TRBD2 matches 11 bases. Germline CDR1 and CDR2: LGHDT and YNNKEL (reference sequence). There are 15 residues in the CDR3. After removal of 8 bases from V and 0 bases from J, the junction contained 6 bases not matched to a gene. DNA for the CDR3: TGTGCCAGCGGAATGCTAGCGGGAGGCTCCTACGAGCAGTACTTC. This translates into CASGMLAGGSYEQYF.

This sequence joins TRBV6-5 and TRBJ1-2; D call uncertain. Germline CDR1 MNHEY, CDR2 SVGAGI. This CDR3 spans 12 amino acids. V was clipped by 5 bases and J by 5 bases, with 9 bases between them. CDR3 sequence (DNA): TGTGCCAGCAGTCCCCACTCTTATGGCTACACCTTC. This sequence encodes CASSPHSYGYTF.

The CDR3 coding sequence is TGTGCCAGCAGAGACCGGACGGGGACTCCGCGAGAAAAACTGTTTTTT. Translated, it gives CASRDRTGTPREKLFF. V is TRBV2 and J is TRBJ1-4; TRBD1 might be the D (5 bases). Germline V gene data show CDR1 as SNHLY and CDR2 as FYNNEI. The CDR3 is 16 residues long. The V gene lost 6 bases and the J gene lost 8 bases, with 22 bases spanning the gap.